The clone carrying this T cell receptor (beta chain) was counted at least ten times. The data derive from a study of T cells in Graves' hyperthyroidism and ophthalmopathy. Researchers amplified the TCR beta CDR3 regions from RNA transcripts. TCR CDR3 regions were first amplified by RT-PCR with HTBI primers. TCRdb reanalysed the multiplex PCR reads using MiXCR and keeps one entry per CDR3 protein. The profile shows more than 300,000 distinct CDR3 sequences, around 14% of them singletons. This receptor was identified in a woman aged 25 to 39 with Graves' hyperthyroidism. What was sequenced was blood.

This CDR3 reads CASSPLSSYNEQFF. The DNA for the CDR3 is TGTGCCAGCAGCCCGTTAAGCTCCTACAATGAGCAGTTCTTC. This chain joins TRBV11-2 and TRBJ2-1; D is unresolved. The germline gives CDR1 SGHAT, CDR2 FQNNGV. The V gene lost 5 bases and the J gene lost 0 bases, with 8 bases spanning the gap. The CDR3 contains 14 residues.